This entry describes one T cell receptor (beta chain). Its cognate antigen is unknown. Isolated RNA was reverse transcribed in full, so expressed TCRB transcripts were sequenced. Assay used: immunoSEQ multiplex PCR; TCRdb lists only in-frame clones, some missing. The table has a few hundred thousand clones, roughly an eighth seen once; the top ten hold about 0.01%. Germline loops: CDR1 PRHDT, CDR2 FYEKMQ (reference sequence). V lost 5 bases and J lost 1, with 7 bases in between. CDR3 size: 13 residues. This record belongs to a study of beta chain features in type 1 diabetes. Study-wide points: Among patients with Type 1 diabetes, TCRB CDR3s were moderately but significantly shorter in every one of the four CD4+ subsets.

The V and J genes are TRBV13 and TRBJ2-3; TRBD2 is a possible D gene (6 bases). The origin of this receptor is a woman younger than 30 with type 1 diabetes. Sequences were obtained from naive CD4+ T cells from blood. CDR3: CASSPGGTDTQYF. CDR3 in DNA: TGTGCCAGCAGCCCGGGGGGCACAGATACGCAGTATTTT.